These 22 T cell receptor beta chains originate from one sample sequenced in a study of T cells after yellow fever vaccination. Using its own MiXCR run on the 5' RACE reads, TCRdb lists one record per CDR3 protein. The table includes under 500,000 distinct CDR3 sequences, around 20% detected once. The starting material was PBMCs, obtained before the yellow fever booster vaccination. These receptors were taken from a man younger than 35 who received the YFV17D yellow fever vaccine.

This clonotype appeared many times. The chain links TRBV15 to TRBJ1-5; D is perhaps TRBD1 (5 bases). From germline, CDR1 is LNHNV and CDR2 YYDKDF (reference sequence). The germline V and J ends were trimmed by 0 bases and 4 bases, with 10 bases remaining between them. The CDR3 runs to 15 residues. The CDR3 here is CATSRDWAGNQPQHF. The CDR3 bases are TGTGCCACCAGCAGAGATTGGGCAGGGAATCAGCCCCAGCATTTT.

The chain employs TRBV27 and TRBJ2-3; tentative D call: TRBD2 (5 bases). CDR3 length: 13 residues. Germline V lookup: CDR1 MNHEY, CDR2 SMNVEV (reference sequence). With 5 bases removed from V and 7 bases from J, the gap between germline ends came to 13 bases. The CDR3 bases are TGTGCCAGCAGTCTCCTCTCGGGGAATACGCAGTATTTT. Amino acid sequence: CASSLLSGNTQYF.

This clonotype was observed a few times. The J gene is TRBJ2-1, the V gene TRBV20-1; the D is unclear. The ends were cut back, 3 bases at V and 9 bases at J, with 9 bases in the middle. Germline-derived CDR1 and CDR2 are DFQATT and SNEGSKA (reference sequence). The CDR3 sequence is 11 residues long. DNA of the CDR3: TGCAGTGCTAGTATAATGGGTGAGCAGTTCTTC. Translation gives CSASIMGEQFF.

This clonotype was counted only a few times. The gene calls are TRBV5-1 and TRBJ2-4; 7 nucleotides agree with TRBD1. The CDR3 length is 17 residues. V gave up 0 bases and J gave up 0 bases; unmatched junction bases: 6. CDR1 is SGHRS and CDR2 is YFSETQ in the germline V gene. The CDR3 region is CASSLGDSDIAKNIQYF. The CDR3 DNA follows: TGCGCCAGCAGCTTGGGGGACAGCGATATAGCCAAAAACATTCAGTACTTC.

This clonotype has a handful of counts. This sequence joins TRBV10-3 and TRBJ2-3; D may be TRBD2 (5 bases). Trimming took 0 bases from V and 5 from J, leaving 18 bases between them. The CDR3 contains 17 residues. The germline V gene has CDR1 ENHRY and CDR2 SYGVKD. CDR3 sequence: CAISESERGRLRDTQYF. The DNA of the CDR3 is TGTGCCATCAGTGAGTCCGAACGGGGAAGATTACGAGATACGCAGTATTTT.

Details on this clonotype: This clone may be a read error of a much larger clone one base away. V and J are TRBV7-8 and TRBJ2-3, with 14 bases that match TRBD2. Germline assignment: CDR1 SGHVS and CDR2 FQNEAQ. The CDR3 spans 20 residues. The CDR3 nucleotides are TGTGCCAGCATCTTAGCGCTAGGGACTAGCGGGGGCCCATTAGCAGATACGCAGTATTTT. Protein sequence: CASILALGTSGGPLADTQYF.

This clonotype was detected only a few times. Written as DNA, the CDR3 is TGTGCCACCAGCGTCCGACTGGCGAACACTGAAGCTTTCTTT. Protein sequence: CATSVRLANTEAFF. The chain is built from TRBV15 and TRBJ1-1, with unresolved D. Trimming stripped 5 bases from V and 1 base from J, with 11 bases between. Germline V gene lookup returns CDR1 LNHNV and CDR2 YYDKDF (reference sequence). The CDR3 has 14 residues. Full variable domain (outside the CDR3, taken from reference TRBV15 and TRBJ1-1): DAMVIQNPRYQVTQFGKPVTLSCSQTLNHNVMYWYQQKSSQAPKLLFHYYDKDFNNEADTPDNFQSRRPNTSFCFLDIRSPGLGDTAMYLCATSVRLANTEAFFGQGTRLTVV.

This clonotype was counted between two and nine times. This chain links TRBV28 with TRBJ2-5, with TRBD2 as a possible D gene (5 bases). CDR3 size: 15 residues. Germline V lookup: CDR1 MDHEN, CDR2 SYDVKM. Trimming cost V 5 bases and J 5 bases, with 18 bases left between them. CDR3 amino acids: CASSPRSRSGETQYF. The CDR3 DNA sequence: TGTGCCAGCAGTCCCCGGAGTAGGTCGGGGGAGACCCAGTACTTC. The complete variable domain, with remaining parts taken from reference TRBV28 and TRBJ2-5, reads DVKVTQSSRYLVKRTGEKVFLECVQDMDHENMFWYRQDPGLGLRLIYFSYDVKMKEKGDIPEGYSVSREKKERFSLILESASTNQTSMYLCASSPRSRSGETQYFGPGTRLLVL.

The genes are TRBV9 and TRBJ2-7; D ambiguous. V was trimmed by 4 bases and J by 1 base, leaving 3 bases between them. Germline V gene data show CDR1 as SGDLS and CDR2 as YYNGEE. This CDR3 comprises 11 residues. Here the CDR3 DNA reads TGTGCCAGCAGCTGGTCCTACGAGCAGTACTTC. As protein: CASSWSYEQYF.

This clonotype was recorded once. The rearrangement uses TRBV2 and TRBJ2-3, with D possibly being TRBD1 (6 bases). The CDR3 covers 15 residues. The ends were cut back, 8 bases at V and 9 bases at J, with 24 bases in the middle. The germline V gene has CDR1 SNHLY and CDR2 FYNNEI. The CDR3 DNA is TGTGCCAGCGCGGTAGGATCTGCAGGGGCTTTGACGCAGTATTTT. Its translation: CASAVGSAGALTQYF.

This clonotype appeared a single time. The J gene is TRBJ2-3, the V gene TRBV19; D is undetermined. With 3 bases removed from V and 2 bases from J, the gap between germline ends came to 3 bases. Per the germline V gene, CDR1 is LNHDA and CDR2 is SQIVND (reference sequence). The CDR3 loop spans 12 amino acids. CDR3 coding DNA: TGTGCCAGTAGTATCCACACAGATACGCAGTATTTT. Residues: CASSIHTDTQYF.

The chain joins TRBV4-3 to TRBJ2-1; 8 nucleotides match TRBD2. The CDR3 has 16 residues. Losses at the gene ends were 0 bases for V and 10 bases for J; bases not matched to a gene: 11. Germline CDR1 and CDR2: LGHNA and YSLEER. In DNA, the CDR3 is TGCGCCAGCAGCCAAGATGGCGGGGGGTACCCACACGAGCAGTTCTTC. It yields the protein CASSQDGGGYPHEQFF.

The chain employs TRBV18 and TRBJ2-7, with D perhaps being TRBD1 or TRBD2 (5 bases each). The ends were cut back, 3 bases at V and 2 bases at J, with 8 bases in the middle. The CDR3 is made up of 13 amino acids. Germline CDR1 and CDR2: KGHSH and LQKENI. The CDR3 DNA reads TGTGCCAGCTCACCGGGGACCACCTACGAGCAGTACGTC. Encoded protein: CASSPGTTYEQYV.

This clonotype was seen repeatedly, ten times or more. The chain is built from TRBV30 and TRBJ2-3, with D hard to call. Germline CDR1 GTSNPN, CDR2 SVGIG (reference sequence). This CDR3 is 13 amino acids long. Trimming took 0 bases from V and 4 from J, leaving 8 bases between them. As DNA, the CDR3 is TGTGCCTGGAGTGTACGGTCGGCAGATACGCAGTATTTT. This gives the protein CAWSVRSADTQYF.

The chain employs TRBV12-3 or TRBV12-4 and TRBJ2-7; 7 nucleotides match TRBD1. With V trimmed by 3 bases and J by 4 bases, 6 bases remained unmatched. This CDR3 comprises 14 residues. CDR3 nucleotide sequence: TGTGCCAGCAGTTTTGGGACAGAGGGGTACGAGCAGTACTTC. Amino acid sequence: CASSFGTEGYEQYF.

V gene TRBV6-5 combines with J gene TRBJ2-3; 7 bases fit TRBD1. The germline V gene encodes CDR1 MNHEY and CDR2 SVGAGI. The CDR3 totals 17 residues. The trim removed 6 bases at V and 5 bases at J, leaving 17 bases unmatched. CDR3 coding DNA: TGTGCCAGCAGCAATACTAATCCCGGCTACAGGGGAGATACGCAGTATTTT. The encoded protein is CASSNTNPGYRGDTQYF.

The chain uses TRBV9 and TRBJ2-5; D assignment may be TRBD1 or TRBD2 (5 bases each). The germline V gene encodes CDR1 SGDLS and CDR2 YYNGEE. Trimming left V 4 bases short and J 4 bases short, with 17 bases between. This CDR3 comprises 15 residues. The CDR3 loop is CASSRGSPGGETQYF. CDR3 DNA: TGTGCCAGCAGCAGAGGCTCGCCTGGGGGAGAGACCCAGTACTTC.

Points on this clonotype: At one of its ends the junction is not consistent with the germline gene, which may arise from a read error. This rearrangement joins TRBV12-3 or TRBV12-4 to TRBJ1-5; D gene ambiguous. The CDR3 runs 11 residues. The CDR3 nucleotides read TGTGCCAGCGCAGGTGGAGAGGCATTGGCGTTT. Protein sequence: CASAGGEALAF.

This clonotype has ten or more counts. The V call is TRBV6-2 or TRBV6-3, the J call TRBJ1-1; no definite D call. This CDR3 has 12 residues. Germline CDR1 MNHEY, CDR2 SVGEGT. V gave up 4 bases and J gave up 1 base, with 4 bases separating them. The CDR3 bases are TGTGCCAGCAGTTGGGCGAACACTGAAGCTTTCTTT. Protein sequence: CASSWANTEAFF.

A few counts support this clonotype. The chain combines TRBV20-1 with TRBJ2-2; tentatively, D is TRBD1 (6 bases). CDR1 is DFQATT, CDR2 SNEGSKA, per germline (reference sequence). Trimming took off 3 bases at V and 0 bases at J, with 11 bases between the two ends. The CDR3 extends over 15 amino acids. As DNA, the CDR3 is TGCAGTGCTAGGTCAGGACAGCCGAACACCGGGGAGCTGTTTTTT. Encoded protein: CSARSGQPNTGELFF.

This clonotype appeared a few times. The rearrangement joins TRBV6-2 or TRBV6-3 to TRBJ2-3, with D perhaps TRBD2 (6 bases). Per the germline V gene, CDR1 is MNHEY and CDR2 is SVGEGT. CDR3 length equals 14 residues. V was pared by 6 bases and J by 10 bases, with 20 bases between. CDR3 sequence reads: CASRIDGSGSSQYF. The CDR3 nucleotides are TGTGCCAGCAGGATCGACGGGAGTGGGAGTTCGCAGTATTTT.

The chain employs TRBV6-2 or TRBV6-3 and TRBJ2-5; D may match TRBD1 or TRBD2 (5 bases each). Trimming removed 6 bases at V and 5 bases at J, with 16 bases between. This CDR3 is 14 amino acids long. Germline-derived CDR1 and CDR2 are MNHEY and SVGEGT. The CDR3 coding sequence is TGTGCCAGCAGCACGGGACCCCGGACGGAGACCCAGTACTTC. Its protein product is CASSTGPRTETQYF.